This T cell receptor (beta chain) stems from a study of low-dose radiotherapy and immunotherapy resistance in tumors. About the study: The study gave Cohort 2 1 Gy per fraction every two weeks, totaling 13 Gy over 26 weeks. Treatment consisted of nivolumab 240 mg every two weeks and ipilimumab 1 mg/kg every six weeks, given intravenously to patients.

Primers used for first-strand cDNA, a TRAV- and TRBV-specific set, covered both alpha and beta chains. Over approximately 20 PCR cycles, TCRs were amplified from a constant-region primer and V-primer adapter. One entry per CDR3 protein, called by TCRdb with MiXCR from the reads. Seen here are 100,000 or so distinct CDR3 sequences, 9.4% observed once, and the top ten hold roughly 1%. V lost 0 bases to trimming and J lost 0 bases, with 8 bases between them. This CDR3 is 15 amino acids long. Germline V lookup: CDR1 MNHEY, CDR2 SVGAGI. This clonotype was observed many times. Regarding time point: before trial treatment. The donors, trial participants, received nivolumab, ipilimumab, aspirin, low-dose cyclophosphamide and low-dose radiotherapy.

The chain uses TRBV6-5 and TRBJ2-5, with unresolved D. This receptor was taken from a male donor with prostate cancer. Sequenced material: PBMCs, taken before treatment. CDR3 sequence reads: CASSYSETYQETQYF. The CDR3 region has the DNA TGTGCCAGCAGTTACTCGGAAACCTACCAAGAGACCCAGTACTTC.